Here is one TCR beta chain with its context. Authors of the study amplified TCR beta CDR3 regions from RNA transcripts. Initially, a first-round RT-PCR of the TCR CDR3 employed the HTBI primer set. TCRdb redid the calling of the multiplex PCR reads with MiXCR, one entry per CDR3 protein. This table holds 500,000 to 750,000 distinct CDR3 sequences, 46% found once. This entry comes from a study of T cells in Graves' hyperthyroidism and ophthalmopathy. Hyperthyroidism of Graves' type that showed no ophthalmopathy progression within 18 months was stable. Each patient was aged 18 to 65 and had newly diagnosed hyperthyroidism of under 2 months' duration. Patients showing uncontrolled infection, other autoimmune disease, pregnancy or lactation were ineligible. The CDR3 runs 13 residues. The V gene end was trimmed by 5 bases and the J gene end by 6 bases; junction bases not matched to a gene: 5. Germline CDR1 and CDR2: SGDLS and YYNGEE.

Sample: peripheral blood or thyroid tissue (not recorded which). This clonotype was obtained from a woman under 30 with Graves' hyperthyroidism. This rearrangement joins TRBV9 to TRBJ2-7, with 10 bases identical to TRBD2. CDR3 protein: CASSSIAGGEQYF. The CDR3 nucleotides read TGTGCCAGCAGTTCAATAGCGGGAGGCGAGCAGTACTTC.